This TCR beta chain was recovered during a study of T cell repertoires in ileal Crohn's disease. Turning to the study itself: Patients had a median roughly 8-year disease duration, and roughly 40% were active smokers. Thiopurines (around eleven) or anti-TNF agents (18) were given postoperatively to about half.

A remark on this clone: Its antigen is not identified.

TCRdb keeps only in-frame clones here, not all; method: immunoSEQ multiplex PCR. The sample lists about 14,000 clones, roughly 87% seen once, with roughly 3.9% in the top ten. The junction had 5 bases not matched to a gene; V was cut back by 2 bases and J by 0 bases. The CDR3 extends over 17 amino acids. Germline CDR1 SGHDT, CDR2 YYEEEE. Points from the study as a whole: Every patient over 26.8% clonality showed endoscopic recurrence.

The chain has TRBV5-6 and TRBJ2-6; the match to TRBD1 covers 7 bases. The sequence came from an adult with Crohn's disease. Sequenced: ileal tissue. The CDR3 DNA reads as TGTGCCAGCAGCTTCGAGACAGGGTTCTCTGGGGCCAACGTCCTGACTTTC. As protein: CASSFETGFSGANVLTF. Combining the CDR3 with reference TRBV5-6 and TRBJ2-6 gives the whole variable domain DAGVTQSPTHLIKTRGQQVTLRCSPKSGHDTVSWYQQALGQGPQFIFQYYEEEERQRGNFPDRFSGHQFPNYSSELNVNALLLGDSALYLCASSFETGFSGANVLTFGAGSRLTVL.